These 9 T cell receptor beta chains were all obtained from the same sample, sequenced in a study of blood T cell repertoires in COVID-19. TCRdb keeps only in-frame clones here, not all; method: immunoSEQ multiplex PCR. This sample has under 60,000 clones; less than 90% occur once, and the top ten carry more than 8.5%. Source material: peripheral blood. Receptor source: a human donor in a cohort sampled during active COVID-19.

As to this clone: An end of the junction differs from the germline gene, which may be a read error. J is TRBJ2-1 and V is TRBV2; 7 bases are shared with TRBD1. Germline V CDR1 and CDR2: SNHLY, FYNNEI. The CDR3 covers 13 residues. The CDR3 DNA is TGTGCCAGCAGTGATGCGGAAGGGGGCCTCCTCCTCTTC. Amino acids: CASSDAEGGLLLF.

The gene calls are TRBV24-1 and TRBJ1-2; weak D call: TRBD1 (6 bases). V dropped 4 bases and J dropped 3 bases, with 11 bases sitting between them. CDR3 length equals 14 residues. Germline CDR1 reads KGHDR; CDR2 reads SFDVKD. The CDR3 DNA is TGTGCCACCAGTGACCCCCAGGGGTACTATGGCTACACCTTC. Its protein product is CATSDPQGYYGYTF.

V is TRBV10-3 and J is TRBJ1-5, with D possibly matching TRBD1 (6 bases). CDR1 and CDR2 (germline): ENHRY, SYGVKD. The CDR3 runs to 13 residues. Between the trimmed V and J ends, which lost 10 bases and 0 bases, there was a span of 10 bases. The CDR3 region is CATQQGSNQPQHF. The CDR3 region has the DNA TGTGCCACACAACAGGGTAGCAATCAGCCCCAGCATTTT.

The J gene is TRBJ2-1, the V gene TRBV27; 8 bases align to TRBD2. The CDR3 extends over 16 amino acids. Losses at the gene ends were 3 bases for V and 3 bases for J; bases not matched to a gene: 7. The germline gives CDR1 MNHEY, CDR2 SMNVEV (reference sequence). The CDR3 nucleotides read TGTGCCAGCAGTTTTGGACTAGCCGGAGGCTACAATGAGCAGTTCTTC. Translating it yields CASSFGLAGGYNEQFF.

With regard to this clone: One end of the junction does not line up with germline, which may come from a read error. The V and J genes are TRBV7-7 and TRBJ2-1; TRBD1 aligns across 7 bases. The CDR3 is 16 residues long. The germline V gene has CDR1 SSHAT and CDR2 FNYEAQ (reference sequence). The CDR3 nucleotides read TGTGCTAGCAGCCCCGGACAGGTGAGCTCCTACAATGAGCAGTTCTTC. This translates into CASSPGQVSSYNEQFF.

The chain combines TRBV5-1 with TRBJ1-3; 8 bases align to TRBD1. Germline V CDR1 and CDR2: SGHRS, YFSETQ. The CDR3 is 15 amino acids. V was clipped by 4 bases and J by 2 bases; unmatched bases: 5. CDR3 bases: TGCGCCAGCAGCCCAATGGGACAGGCTGGAAACACCATATATTTT. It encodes CASSPMGQAGNTIYF.

The CDR3 nucleotides read TGTGCCAGTACCACAGGGGTTCAGCCCCAGCATTTT. Amino acids: CASTTGVQPQHF. The rearrangement joins TRBV19 to TRBJ1-5; 7 bases fit TRBD1. CDR3 length: 12 amino acids. The V gene's germline CDR1 is LNHDA and CDR2 SQIVND (reference sequence). V was clipped by 7 bases and J by 6 bases; unmatched bases: 3.

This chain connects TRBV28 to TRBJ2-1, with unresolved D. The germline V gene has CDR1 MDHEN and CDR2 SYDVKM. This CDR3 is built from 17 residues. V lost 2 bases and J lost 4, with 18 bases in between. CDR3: CASSLANAPLLYNEQFF. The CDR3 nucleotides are TGTGCCAGCAGTTTAGCGAACGCTCCCCTGCTATACAATGAGCAGTTCTTC.

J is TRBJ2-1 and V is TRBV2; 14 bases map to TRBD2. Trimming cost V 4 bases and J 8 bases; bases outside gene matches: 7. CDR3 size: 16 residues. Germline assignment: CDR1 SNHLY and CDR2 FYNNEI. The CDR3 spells CASSVGLAGGLDEQFF. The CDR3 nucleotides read TGTGCCAGCAGTGTTGGACTAGCGGGAGGTTTGGATGAGCAGTTCTTC.